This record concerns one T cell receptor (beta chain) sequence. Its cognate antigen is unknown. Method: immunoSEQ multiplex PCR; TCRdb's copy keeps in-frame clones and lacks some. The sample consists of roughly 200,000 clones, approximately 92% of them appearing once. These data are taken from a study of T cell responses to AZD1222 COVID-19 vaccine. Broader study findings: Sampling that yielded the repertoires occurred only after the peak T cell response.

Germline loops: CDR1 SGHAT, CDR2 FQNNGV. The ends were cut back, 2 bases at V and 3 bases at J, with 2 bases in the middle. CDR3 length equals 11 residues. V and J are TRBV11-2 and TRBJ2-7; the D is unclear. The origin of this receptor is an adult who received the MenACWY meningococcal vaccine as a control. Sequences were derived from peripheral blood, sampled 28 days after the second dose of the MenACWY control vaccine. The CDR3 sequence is CASSLNYEQYF. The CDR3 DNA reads TGTGCCAGCAGCTTAAACTACGAGCAGTACTTC. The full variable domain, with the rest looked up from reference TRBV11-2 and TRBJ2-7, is EAGVAQSPRYKIIEKRQSVAFWCNPISGHATLYWYQQILGQGPKLLIQFQNNGVVDDSQLPKDRFSAERLKGVDSTLKIQPAKLEDSAVYLCASSLNYEQYFGPGTRLTVT.